The 19 T cell receptor beta chains below come from one sample, sequenced in a study of control samples from healthy donors and cancer patients. The data were produced by immunoSEQ multiplex PCR, yet TCRdb's version contains in-frame clones alone and is incomplete. Of roughly 150,000 clones in the sample, 93% are singletons; the top ten hold over 2%. The sequencing sample was made of blood. The receptors shown here come from a man in his forties or fifties in good health.

The rearrangement links TRBV5-1 to TRBJ2-1; a weak D match, TRBD2 (5 bases). With 0 bases removed from V and 3 bases from J, the gap between germline ends came to 13 bases. The CDR3 is 16 amino acids. Germline V gene data show CDR1 as SGHRS and CDR2 as YFSETQ. In DNA form, the CDR3 reads TGCGCCAGCAGCTTGGGAGGGAACCTCGTCTACAATGAGCAGTTCTTC. This codes for CASSLGGNLVYNEQFF.

This clone was detected once. The V call is TRBV6-6, the J call TRBJ2-3; unclear D gene. CDR1 MNHNY and CDR2 SVGAGI come from the germline V gene (reference sequence). This CDR3 comprises 14 residues. Deletions cut 2 bases from V and 1 base from J, with 7 bases between. The CDR3 nucleotides are TGTGCCAGCAGTTACAGATCGGGCACAGATACGCAGTATTTT. The encoded protein is CASSYRSGTDTQYF.

The chain uses TRBV3-1 (or the pseudogene TRBV3-2) and TRBJ2-1; 9 bases are shared with TRBD2. The J segment lost 6 bases and the V segment lost 0 bases, leaving 9 bases of the junction unmatched. This CDR3 has 17 residues. CDR1 is LGHDT and CDR2 is YNNKEL in the germline V gene (reference sequence). The CDR3 spells CASSQDSGFSGSNEQFF. The CDR3 coding sequence is TGTGCCAGCAGCCAAGATTCGGGCTTTAGCGGGAGCAATGAGCAGTTCTTC.

The chain recombines TRBV19 with TRBJ1-2; possibly TRBD1 for D (6 bases). Germline loops: CDR1 LNHDA, CDR2 SQIVND (reference sequence). The CDR3 has 18 residues. Deletions cut 1 base from V and 4 bases from J, with 22 bases between. The CDR3 sequence is CASSIALLRQERAYGYTF. The DNA of the CDR3 is TGTGCCAGTAGTATAGCCCTTCTTCGACAGGAAAGGGCCTATGGCTACACCTTC. Full variable domain (missing parts from reference TRBV19 and TRBJ1-2): DGGITQSPKYLFRKEGQNVTLSCEQNLNHDAMYWYRQDPGQGLRLIYYSQIVNDFQKGDIAEGYSVSREKKESFPLTVTSAQKNPTAFYLCASSIALLRQERAYGYTFGSGTRLTVV.

The CDR3 nucleotides read TGTGCCAGCAGACTCCAGAACACTGAAGCTTTCTTT. Translation: CASRLQNTEAFF. The J gene is TRBJ1-1, the V gene TRBV3-1 (or the pseudogene TRBV3-2); D is unclear. V was pared by 6 bases and J by 1 base, with 6 bases between. The germline V gene has CDR1 LGHDT and CDR2 YNNKEL (reference sequence). The CDR3 has 12 residues.

The V and J genes are TRBV7-9 and TRBJ1-2; D may be TRBD1 (5 bases). Germline CDR1 and CDR2: SEHNR and FQNEAQ (reference sequence). The CDR3 is made up of 15 amino acids. Trimming took 1 base from V and 6 from J, leaving 15 bases between them. CDR3 sequence reads: CASSLEFQTADGYTF. For the CDR3, the DNA is TGTGCCAGCAGCTTAGAGTTCCAGACAGCAGATGGCTACACCTTC. Combining the CDR3 with reference TRBV7-9 and TRBJ1-2 gives the whole variable domain DTGVSQNPRHKITKRGQNVTFRCDPISEHNRLYWYRQTLGQGPEFLTYFQNEAQLEKSRLLSDRFSAERPKGSFSTLEIQRTEQGDSAMYLCASSLEFQTADGYTFGSGTRLTVV.

The J gene is TRBJ1-1, the V gene TRBV6-2 or TRBV6-3, with D perhaps matching TRBD1 (6 bases). Germline values: CDR1 MNHEY, CDR2 SVGEGT. This CDR3 spans 14 amino acids. The V end lost 4 bases, the J end lost 0 bases, and 9 bases lay between the germline ends. CDR3 loop: CASSWGLLNTEAFF. The CDR3 DNA sequence: TGTGCCAGCAGTTGGGGGCTTCTGAACACTGAAGCTTTCTTT.

V usage is TRBV3-1 (or the pseudogene TRBV3-2) and J usage is TRBJ2-1; D unclear. This CDR3 region has 12 residues. Germline values: CDR1 LGHDT, CDR2 YNNKEL (reference sequence). V lost 2 bases and J lost 10, with 9 bases in between. CDR3 coding DNA: TGTGCCAGCAGCCAAATAGGAGACGAGCAGTTCTTC. Translated: CASSQIGDEQFF.

CDR3 DNA: TGTGCCAGTAGCCACGACAGGGCGGCCACCGGGGAGCTGTTTTTT. Its protein is CASSHDRAATGELFF. The rearrangement links TRBV19 to TRBJ2-2, with 7 bases matching TRBD1. CDR1 and CDR2 from the germline V gene are LNHDA and SQIVND (reference sequence). J gave up 4 bases and V 6 bases, and 8 bases lay outside the gene matches. The CDR3 runs to 15 residues.

The V call is TRBV18, the J call TRBJ1-6; D not certain. This CDR3 has 17 amino acids. From germline, CDR1 is KGHSH and CDR2 LQKENI. The V and J ends lost 1 base and 8 bases respectively, with 18 bases between them. The chain's CDR3 is CASSPRLEQTGDSPLHF. CDR3 sequence (DNA): TGTGCCAGCTCACCACGATTGGAGCAAACTGGAGATTCACCCCTCCACTTT.

This clone was detected once. This chain uses TRBV7-9 with TRBJ1-2, with D tentatively TRBD1 (5 bases). V lost 0 bases to trimming and J lost 9 bases, with 8 bases between them. Germline-derived CDR1 and CDR2 are SEHNR and FQNEAQ (reference sequence). The CDR3 runs 12 residues. For the CDR3, the DNA is TGTGCCAGCAGCTTAGCGAGGGGTAGCTACACCTTC. It codes for CASSLARGSYTF. Looking up the rest from reference TRBV7-9 and TRBJ1-2 gives the full variable domain: DTGVSQNPRHKITKRGQNVTFRCDPISEHNRLYWYRQTLGQGPEFLTYFQNEAQLEKSRLLSDRFSAERPKGSFSTLEIQRTEQGDSAMYLCASSLARGSYTFGSGTRLTVV.

The chain joins TRBV3-1 (or the pseudogene TRBV3-2) to TRBJ1-1; 7 bases are shared with TRBD1. Germline CDR1 is LGHDT and CDR2 is YNNKEL (reference sequence). The CDR3 covers 14 residues. Germline trimming cut 2 bases from V and 1 base from J; bases unmatched to any gene: 1. CDR3 in amino acids: CASSQRTGNTEAFF. The CDR3 DNA sequence: TGTGCCAGCAGCCAACGGACAGGGAACACTGAAGCTTTCTTT.

The chain links TRBV5-4 to TRBJ2-1, with D tentatively TRBD1 or TRBD2 (5 bases each). CDR3 length: 16 amino acids. V was trimmed by 4 bases and J by 0 bases, leaving 14 bases between them. Germline lookup yields CDR1 SGHNT and CDR2 YYREEE (reference sequence). The CDR3 DNA reads TGTGCCAGCAGCGCCCGGGACGCGAGCTCCTACAATGAGCAGTTCTTC. This gives the protein CASSARDASSYNEQFF.

V gene TRBV3-1 (or the pseudogene TRBV3-2) combines with J gene TRBJ2-4; D unclear. CDR1 is LGHDT, CDR2 YNNKEL, per germline (reference sequence). Trimming stripped 3 bases from V and 0 bases from J, with 9 bases between. This CDR3 contains 15 residues. The CDR3 nucleotides read TGTGCCAGCAGCCACCGCGGAGTAGCCAAAAACATTCAGTACTTC. It codes for CASSHRGVAKNIQYF.

The genes are TRBV16 and TRBJ2-1, with D possibly being TRBD2 (5 bases). This CDR3 region has 13 residues. CDR1 is KGHSY and CDR2 is FQNENV in the germline V gene. V lost 4 bases and J lost 9, with 13 bases in between. The CDR3 DNA reads as TGTGCCAGCAGCCTGGACTGGAGAGTTGAGCAGTTCTTC. Translating gives CASSLDWRVEQFF. The full variable domain, in which reference TRBV16 and TRBJ2-1 provide the parts outside the CDR3, is GEEVAQTPKHLVRGEGQKAKLYCAPIKGHSYVFWYQQVLKNEFKFLISFQNENVFDETGMPKERFSAKCLPNSPCSLEIQATKLEDSAVYFCASSLDWRVEQFFGPGTRLTVL.

The V call is TRBV9, the J call TRBJ2-5, with D perhaps TRBD2 (6 bases). V was clipped by 4 bases and J by 1 base, with 14 bases between them. The CDR3 is 15 residues long. Per the germline V gene, CDR1 is SGDLS and CDR2 is YYNGEE. CDR3 nucleotides: TGTGCCAGCAGCCCCCAAACGGGAGTCCAAGAGACCCAGTACTTC. This gives the protein CASSPQTGVQETQYF.

The chain couples TRBV28 to TRBJ1-2, with 8 bases lining up with TRBD1. The CDR3 is 13 residues long. V gave up 5 bases and J gave up 10 bases; unmatched junction bases: 9. Germline V gene lookup returns CDR1 MDHEN and CDR2 SYDVKM. CDR3 nucleotides: TGTGCCAGCAGTCGGGACAGGCCTAGTTTCTACACCTTC. It yields the protein CASSRDRPSFYTF.

V usage is TRBV27 and J usage is TRBJ1-2, with D possibly being TRBD1 (5 bases). With 3 bases removed from V and 4 bases from J, the gap between germline ends came to 12 bases. In germline, CDR1 is MNHEY, CDR2 SMNVEV (reference sequence). The CDR3 is made up of 14 amino acids. The CDR3, as DNA: TGTGCCAGCAGTTTTTCCGGGACCCTCTATGGCTACACCTTC. This translates into CASSFSGTLYGYTF.

This chain uses TRBV29-1 with TRBJ1-4, with 8 bases matching TRBD1. Germline V gene lookup returns CDR1 SQVTM and CDR2 ANQGSEA. The CDR3 consists of 13 residues. V shed 4 bases and J 6 bases; nucleotides not matched to a gene: 4. CDR3 sequence: CSVGDRGDEKLFF. The CDR3 region has the DNA TGCAGCGTTGGTGACAGGGGAGATGAAAAACTGTTTTTT. Full variable domain (missing parts from reference TRBV29-1 and TRBJ1-4): SAVISQKPSRDICQRGTSLTIQCQVDSQVTMMFWYRQQPGQSLTLIATANQGSEATYESGFVIDKFPISRPNLTFSTLTVSNMSPEDSSIYLCSVGDRGDEKLFFGSGTQLSVL.